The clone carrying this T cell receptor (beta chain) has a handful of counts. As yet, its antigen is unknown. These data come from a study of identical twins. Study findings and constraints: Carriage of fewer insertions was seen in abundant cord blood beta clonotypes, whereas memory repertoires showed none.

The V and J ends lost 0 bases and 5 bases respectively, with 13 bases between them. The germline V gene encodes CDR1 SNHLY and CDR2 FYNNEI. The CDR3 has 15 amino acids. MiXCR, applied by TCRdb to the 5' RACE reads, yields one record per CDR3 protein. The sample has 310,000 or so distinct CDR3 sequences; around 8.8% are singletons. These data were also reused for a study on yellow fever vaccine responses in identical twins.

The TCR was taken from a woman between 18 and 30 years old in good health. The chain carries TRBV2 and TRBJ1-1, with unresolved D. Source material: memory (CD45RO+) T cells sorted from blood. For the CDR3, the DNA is TGTGCCAGCAGTGAAGCGGGCCAGCTAGGTACTGAAGCTTTCTTT. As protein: CASSEAGQLGTEAFF.